This paragraph covers one TCR beta chain sequence. Its antigen remains unknown. CD4+ cells were split into CD45RA+ naive and CD45RA-negative memory subsets. The table came from immunoSEQ multiplex PCR; TCRdb's copy has only in-frame clones and leaves some out. Here the sample spans some 200,000 clones, approximately 62% being singletons. The data were taken from a study of shared clonotypes between healthy human individuals. Study overall: Per donor, CD8 memory used one plate, CD8 naive used two, CD4 memory used three and CD4 naive used three. Study outcomes and limitations: Around 5% was the fraction of naive CD4 clonotypes found shared across a few donors. A generally larger estimated richness was seen in naive subsets than in memory subsets.

After removal of 1 base from V and 5 bases from J, the junction contained 4 bases not matched to a gene. Germline assignment: CDR1 SGHDT and CDR2 YYEEEE. CDR3 length equals 15 residues. Sequenced material: memory CD4+ T cells sorted from blood. Sample subset: CD45RA-negative fraction. The rearrangement joins TRBV5-6 to TRBJ2-5, with 11 bases identical to TRBD2. This receptor was identified in a man in his thirties or forties in good health. DNA for the CDR3: TGTGCCAGCAGCTTGACTAGCGGGAGTTGGGAGACCCAGTACTTC. Translated, it gives CASSLTSGSWETQYF.